These T cell receptor beta chains were read from a single sample in a study of shared T cell receptors in the human thymus. Profiling relied on immunoSEQ multiplex PCR, and the TCRdb table lists in-frame clones only, not all of them. The sample has hundreds of thousands of clones, around 89% seen once; the top ten hold 0.0095% to 0.013%. These sequences were also reported in another study, on human thymus T cells.

The source material was thymocytes. The origin of the receptors is a boy under two years old with a congenital heart defect. CDR3s include the opening cysteine and the closing phenylalanine or tryptophan. D genes are given only for firm matches. Size tells how often a clone was seen (once, few, many) or the class of an expanded clone, and some rows leave it out.

CASSVGGQDFTGELFF | TGTGCCAGCAGCGTTGGGGGACAGGACTTCACCGGGGAGCTGTTTTTT | TRBV9 | - | TRBD1 | TRBJ2-2
CASRSGFGSGELFF | TGTGCCAGCAGGTCAGGGTTTGGGTCCGGGGAGCTGTTTTTT | TRBV28 | - | - | TRBJ2-2
CASSLSKREGHIQYF | TGTGCCAGCAGCTTATCGAAGCGGGAGGGCCACATTCAGTACTTC | TRBV7-2 | few | TRBD2 | TRBJ2-4
CASSFHSDGQGSYEQYF | TGTGCCAGCAGTTTCCATTCCGATGGACAGGGATCCTACGAGCAGTACTTC | TRBV28 | - | TRBD1 | TRBJ2-7
CASSQVPPGLAGGGTDTQYF | TGTGCCAGCAGCCAAGTGCCGCCGGGACTAGCGGGGGGTGGAACAGATACGCAGTATTTT | TRBV14 | once | TRBD2 | TRBJ2-3
CASSLKGSYEQYF | TGTGCCAGCAGCTTAAAGGGGTCGTACGAGCAGTACTTC | TRBV7-6 | - | - | TRBJ2-7
CASSNIGAGKSSEQFF | TGCGCCAGCAGTAACATAGGGGCGGGGAAATCCTCTGAGCAGTTCTTC | TRBV4-1 | - | - | TRBJ2-1
CASSHRSGGKRGEETQYF | TGTGCCAGCAGCCACCGGAGCGGAGGGAAGAGAGGGGAAGAGACCCAGTACTTC | TRBV4-2 | - | - | TRBJ2-5
CASSVDGYEQYF | TGTGCCAGCAGCGTAGACGGGTACGAGCAGTACTTC | TRBV9 | - | - | TRBJ2-7
CASSSRPGGHTQYF | TGTGCCAGCAGCTCCAGGCCGGGAGGGCATACGCAGTATTTT | TRBV7-2 | - | TRBD2 | TRBJ2-3
CASSSRGRGTEAFF | TGTGCCAGCAGTTCCAGGGGGCGCGGCACTGAAGCTTTCTTT | TRBV28 | - | TRBD1 | TRBJ1-1
CASSYSSGSSYNEQFF | TGTGCCAGCAGTTACTCTAGCGGGAGTTCCTACAATGAGCAGTTCTTC | TRBV6-5 | - | TRBD2 | TRBJ2-1
CASSERPGGNTIYF | TGTGCCAGCAGCGAACGACCGGGTGGAAACACCATATATTTT | TRBV9 | - | - | TRBJ1-3
CASSLGGGSRGEQFF | TGTGCCAGCAGCTTAGGGGGCGGGAGCAGGGGTGAGCAGTTCTTC | TRBV7-3 | - | - | TRBJ2-1
CAIMGARTGSHEQYF | TGTGCCATCATGGGGGCGCGGACAGGGTCCCACGAGCAGTACTTC | TRBV10-3 | - | TRBD1 | TRBJ2-7
CASSRTRESPLDYGYTF | TGTGCCAGCAGTCGAACCCGGGAGTCTCCCTTGGACTATGGCTACACCTTC | TRBV11-3 | few | - | TRBJ1-2
CATSRDRRTGGEAEKLFF | TGTGCCACCAGCAGAGATAGGCGGACGGGGGGGGAGGCTGAAAAACTGTTTTTT | TRBV15 | - | - | TRBJ1-4
CASSQSSTHTDTQYF | TGTGCCAGCAGTCAATCTAGCACTCACACAGATACGCAGTATTTT | TRBV27 | - | - | TRBJ2-3
CASSLSWERGIWETQYF | TGTGCCAGCAGCCTGTCATGGGAGCGGGGGATTTGGGAGACCCAGTACTTC | TRBV5-5 | - | TRBD2 | TRBJ2-5
CASRPGQLQETQYF | TGTGCCAGCAGGCCAGGACAGCTCCAAGAGACCCAGTACTTC | TRBV28 | - | - | TRBJ2-5
CASSDSAHRESYGYTF | TGTGCCAGCAGTGACTCGGCTCACAGGGAAAGCTATGGCTACACCTTC | TRBV6-4 | - | - | TRBJ1-2
CASSWGQGSGNTIYF | TGCGCCAGCAGCTGGGGACAGGGCTCTGGAAACACCATATATTTT | TRBV5-1 | once | TRBD1 | TRBJ1-3
CASSPQPGGSEAFF | TGTGCCAGCAGCCCCCAGCCGGGGGGGAGTGAAGCTTTCTTT | TRBV5-6 | - | - | TRBJ1-1
CASSLGSGNQPQHF | TGTGCCAGCAGCTTGGGGTCGGGCAATCAGCCCCAGCATTTT | TRBV5-5 | - | - | TRBJ1-5
CASSSSERGEKLFF | TGTGCCAGCAGTTCCTCAGAGAGAGGTGAAAAACTGTTTTTT | TRBV27 | - | - | TRBJ1-4
CASESGTGASYEQYF | TGTGCCAGCGAGTCCGGGACAGGGGCTTCCTACGAGCAGTACTTC | TRBV28 | - | TRBD1 | TRBJ2-7
CASSLIGGLREQYF | TGTGCCAGCAGCTTAATCGGCGGATTGAGGGAGCAGTACTTC | TRBV7-9 | - | - | TRBJ2-7
CASSFEREANTGELFF | TGCGCCAGCAGCTTCGAGCGGGAGGCCAACACCGGGGAGCTGTTTTTT | TRBV5-1 | - | TRBD2 | TRBJ2-2
CASRNGTGGRETQYF | TGTGCCAGTAGAAACGGGACAGGGGGCAGGGAGACCCAGTACTTC | TRBV19 | - | TRBD1 | TRBJ2-5
CASSQGGQGSGTQYF | TGTGCCAGCAGCCAAGGGGGCCAGGGGTCCGGGACCCAGTACTTC | TRBV7-3 | - | TRBD1 | TRBJ2-5
CASSRQETDTQYF | TGCGCCAGCAGCCGGCAGGAAACAGATACGCAGTATTTT | TRBV4-1 | - | - | TRBJ2-3
CASSLEWGGRDNEQFF | TGTGCCAGCAGCTTAGAATGGGGCGGGAGGGACAATGAGCAGTTCTTC | TRBV11-3 | - | TRBD2 | TRBJ2-1
CASTTTGGAKDTQYF | TGTGCCAGCACCACGACAGGGGGCGCGAAAGATACGCAGTATTTT | TRBV25-1 | - | TRBD1 | TRBJ2-3
CASSLGTSGSPWSSYNEQFF | TGCGCCAGCAGCCTCGGGACTAGCGGGAGTCCCTGGAGCTCCTACAATGAGCAGTTCTTC | TRBV4-1 | - | TRBD2 | TRBJ2-1
CAWNKGGVSYNEQFF | TGTGCCTGGAATAAGGGCGGGGTCTCCTACAATGAGCAGTTCTTC | TRBV30 | - | - | TRBJ2-1
CASSPQAGDRGNPGELFF | TGTGCCAGCAGCCCGCAGGCGGGGGACAGGGGGAATCCCGGGGAGCTGTTTTTT | TRBV9 | - | TRBD1 | TRBJ2-2
CASSSLAGGPYNEQFF | TGTGCCAGCAGCTCCCTAGCGGGAGGGCCCTACAATGAGCAGTTCTTC | TRBV7-9 | - | TRBD2 | TRBJ2-1
CASTSQGRPDTQYF | TGTGCCAGCACGTCCCAGGGGCGCCCAGATACGCAGTATTTT | TRBV25-1 | - | - | TRBJ2-3
CASSLDRRAGGPDNEQFF | TGTGCCAGCAGCTTAGATCGGAGGGCGGGAGGGCCGGATAATGAGCAGTTCTTC | TRBV11-3 | - | TRBD2 | TRBJ2-1
CASSRSWGQTYTGELFF | TGTGCCAGCAGCCGCTCGTGGGGACAGACTTACACCGGGGAGCTGTTTTTT | TRBV5-4 | once | TRBD1 | TRBJ2-2
CSVEGPGLALYNEQFF | TGCAGCGTTGAAGGACCGGGACTAGCGCTCTACAATGAGCAGTTCTTC | TRBV29-1 | - | TRBD2 | TRBJ2-1
CASSSLDRGKNTGELFF | TGTGCCAGCAGTTCCTTAGACAGGGGGAAGAACACCGGGGAGCTGTTTTTT | TRBV27 | - | TRBD1 | TRBJ2-2
CASSRGEELEQYF | TGTGCCAGCAGCCGGGGGGAGGAGCTGGAGCAGTACTTC | TRBV5-6 | - | TRBD2 | TRBJ2-7
CASSLGSPGSNQPQHF | TGTGCCAGCAGTTTAGGATCTCCAGGTAGCAATCAGCCCCAGCATTTT | TRBV27 | - | - | TRBJ1-5
CASSGGSGRGGTQYF | TGTGCCAGCAGTGGGGGTAGCGGGAGGGGTGGGACCCAGTACTTC | TRBV28 | - | TRBD2 | TRBJ2-5
CASSSRTGNTIYF | TGTGCCAGCAGTTCCCGAACAGGAAACACCATATATTTT | TRBV6-5 | - | - | TRBJ1-3
CASSSRDRANADTQYF | TGTGCCAGCAGTTCCCGGGACAGGGCAAACGCAGATACGCAGTATTTT | TRBV27 | - | TRBD1 | TRBJ2-3
CASSPHPRTSGLNTGELFF | TGTGCCAGCAGCCCACATCCCCGGACTAGCGGGCTCAACACCGGGGAGCTGTTTTTT | TRBV7-9 | - | TRBD2 | TRBJ2-2
CASRVGLAGSGYNEQFF | TGTGCCAGCAGAGTCGGACTAGCGGGGTCGGGCTACAATGAGCAGTTCTTC | TRBV4-2 | - | TRBD2 | TRBJ2-1
CASSHSRKGTSGSKETQYF | TGCGCCAGCAGCCACTCACGTAAAGGGACTAGCGGGTCAAAAGAGACCCAGTACTTC | TRBV4-1 | - | TRBD2 | TRBJ2-5
CASSLGQGDEQYF | TGTGCCAGCAGCTTGGGACAGGGGGACGAGCAGTACTTC | TRBV7-9 | - | TRBD1 | TRBJ2-7
CASSPGQEGDEQFF | TGTGCCAGCAGCCCAGGACAGGAGGGCGATGAGCAGTTCTTC | TRBV7-3 | - | - | TRBJ2-1